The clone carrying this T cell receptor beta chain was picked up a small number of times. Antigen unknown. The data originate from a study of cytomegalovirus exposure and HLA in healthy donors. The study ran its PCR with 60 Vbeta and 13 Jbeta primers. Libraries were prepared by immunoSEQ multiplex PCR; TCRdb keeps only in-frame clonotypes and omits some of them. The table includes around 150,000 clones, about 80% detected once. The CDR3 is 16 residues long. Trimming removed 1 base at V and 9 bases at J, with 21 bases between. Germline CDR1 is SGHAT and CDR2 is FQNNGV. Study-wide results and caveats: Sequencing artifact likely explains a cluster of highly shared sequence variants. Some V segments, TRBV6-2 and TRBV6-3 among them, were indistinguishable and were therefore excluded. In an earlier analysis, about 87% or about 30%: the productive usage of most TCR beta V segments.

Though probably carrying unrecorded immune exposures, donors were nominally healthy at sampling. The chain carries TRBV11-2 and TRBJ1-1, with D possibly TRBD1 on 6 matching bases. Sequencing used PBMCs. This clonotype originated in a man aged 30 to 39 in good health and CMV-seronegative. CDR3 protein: CASSLAVYRAAGKAFF. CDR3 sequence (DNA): TGTGCCAGCAGCTTAGCTGTCTACAGGGCCGCCGGGAAAGCTTTCTTT.